The 20 T cell receptor beta chains below all came from one sample that was sequenced in a study of blood T cell repertoires in COVID-19. Generated by immunoSEQ multiplex PCR, the TCRdb table keeps only in-frame clones and is missing some. The top ten clones hold roughly 2% of a sample with roughly 150,000 clones, roughly 80% of them seen once. Sequencing input: peripheral blood. These receptor sequences come from a woman aged 80 or over with acute or convalescent COVID-19.

The J gene is TRBJ1-3, the V gene TRBV6-6; 9 bases align to TRBD1. CDR3 size: 16 residues. The germline CDR1 and CDR2 sequences are MNHNY and SVGAGI (reference sequence). V shed 5 bases and J 3 bases; nucleotides not matched to a gene: 8. The CDR3 DNA reads TGTGCCAGCAGTCCCTGGGACAGGGTATTTGGAAACACCATATATTTT. It specifies CASSPWDRVFGNTIYF.

This chain links TRBV7-2 with TRBJ1-1, with D uncertain. The CDR3 runs 15 residues. Trimming pared 5 bases from V and 0 bases from J, leaving 13 bases between. Germline V gives CDR1 SGHTA, CDR2 FQGNSA. CDR3 in amino acids: CASSPHDIMNTEAFF. CDR3 DNA sequence: TGTGCCAGCAGCCCCCACGACATAATGAACACTGAAGCTTTCTTT.

The chain combines TRBV7-3 with TRBJ2-3, with D possibly being TRBD2 (6 bases). V lost 0 bases to trimming and J lost 2 bases, with 18 bases between them. CDR3 size: 18 residues. CDR1 and CDR2 from the germline V gene are SGHTA and FQGTGA. The CDR3 sequence: CASSLTGRSGLPTDTQYF. CDR3 DNA sequence: TGTGCCAGCAGCTTAACGGGGCGTAGCGGCCTCCCCACAGATACGCAGTATTTT.

This clone was recorded a few times. The V and J genes are TRBV4-1 and TRBJ1-2; possible D gene TRBD1, 5 bases. This CDR3 contains 18 residues. Germline CDR1 and CDR2: MGHRA and YSYEKL. V lost 1 base and J lost 0, with 18 bases in between. The CDR3 DNA reads as TGCGCCAGCAGCCAAGGAGTATGGCGGAGACAGTCTAACTATGGCTACACCTTC. Amino acid sequence: CASSQGVWRRQSNYGYTF.

This sequence joins TRBV24-1 and TRBJ2-1; maybe TRBD2 (5 bases). The CDR3 length is 15 residues. Germline V lookup: CDR1 KGHDR, CDR2 SFDVKD. With 4 bases removed from V and 7 bases from J, the gap between germline ends came to 16 bases. CDR3 in DNA: TGTGCCACCAGTGAATACAGTAGACTAATTAATGAGCAGTTCTTC. This gives the protein CATSEYSRLINEQFF.

This chain joins TRBV13 and TRBJ1-5; D is unresolved. The CDR3 extends over 13 amino acids. Germline CDR1 PRHDT, CDR2 FYEKMQ (reference sequence). V shed 4 bases and J shed 5 bases, with 9 bases lying between them. The CDR3 loop is CASSSSRDQPQHF. In DNA, the CDR3 is TGTGCCAGCAGCTCGTCTCGCGATCAGCCCCAGCATTTT.

At least ten counts were recorded for this clone. V usage is TRBV5-6 and J usage is TRBJ1-6, with 9 bases lining up with TRBD1. The CDR3 contains 15 residues. CDR1 and CDR2 (germline): SGHDT, YYEEEE. The V and J ends lost 0 bases and 9 bases, in that order; junction bases with no gene match: 4. The CDR3 DNA reads TGTGCCAGCAGCTTGGACAGGGGGCCTGGTTCACCCCTCCACTTT. The encoded protein is CASSLDRGPGSPLHF.

Remarks on this clone: Likely a read error: the CDR3 ends without its conserved phenylalanine or tryptophan. The DNA is left out, because the CDR3 cannot be placed on it with certainty; the CDR3 is given as TCRdb lists it. The chain combines TRBV24-1 with TRBJ1-1; the listed D gene, TRBD1, was not tested against the DNA. The length of the CDR3 is 11 amino acids, counting both ends. CDR1 is KGHDR and CDR2 is SFDVKD in the germline V gene. CDR3 protein: CATSGTGGASC.

The V call is TRBV19, the J call TRBJ2-5, with 8 bases lining up with TRBD2. The V gene end was trimmed by 6 bases and the J gene end by 5 bases; junction bases not matched to a gene: 11. The length of the CDR3 is 15 residues. The germline gives CDR1 LNHDA, CDR2 SQIVND (reference sequence). CDR3 sequence: CASREGTSGSETQYF. As DNA, the CDR3 is TGTGCCAGTAGAGAAGGGACTAGTGGATCGGAGACCCAGTACTTC.

This clone has more than one count but fewer than ten. This chain joins TRBV7-2 and TRBJ1-5; D call uncertain. The CDR3 has 18 residues. Germline V gives CDR1 SGHTA, CDR2 FQGNSA. Trimming took 2 bases from V and 0 from J, leaving 17 bases between them. The CDR3 loop is CASSLMPGSVYSNQPQHF. The CDR3 DNA reads as TGTGCCAGCAGCTTAATGCCCGGGTCGGTGTATAGCAATCAGCCCCAGCATTTT.

The rearrangement links TRBV30 to TRBJ2-7; 13 bases are shared with TRBD2. After removal of 2 bases from V and 0 bases from J, the junction contained 4 bases not matched to a gene. Germline-derived CDR1 and CDR2 are GTSNPN and SVGIG (reference sequence). This CDR3 has 16 amino acids. The CDR3, as DNA: TGTGCCTGGAGTCTACTAGCGGGAGGGAGCTCCTACGAGCAGTACTTC. This codes for CAWSLLAGGSSYEQYF.

This rearrangement joins TRBV21-1 to TRBJ2-7; no check of the table's D call, TRBD2, against the DNA was made. TRBV21-1 constitutes a pseudogene. This CDR3 comprises 17 residues. The CDR3 reads CASSNAFWREVVSEQYF. Here the CDR3 DNA reads TGTGCCAGCAGCAACGCCTTTTGGCGGGAGGTCGTCAGCGAGCAGTACTTC.

The V call is TRBV28, the J call TRBJ1-5; D perhaps matches TRBD1 (5 bases). V lost 3 bases, J lost 2 bases, and 8 bases lay in between. Germline V gene lookup returns CDR1 MDHEN and CDR2 SYDVKM. CDR3 size: 14 residues. The CDR3 region has the DNA TGTGCCAGCAGTTTTCAGGGTGGCAATCAGCCCCAGCATTTT. Protein product: CASSFQGGNQPQHF.

The chain links TRBV7-2 to TRBJ2-6; TRBD1 matches at 9 bases. Germline CDR1 and CDR2: SGHTA and FQGNSA. The CDR3 is 20 residues long. V was pared by 0 bases and J by 1 base, with 10 bases of the junction left unmatched. The CDR3 region is CASSLAPMRQGVSGANVLTF. CDR3 DNA: TGTGCCAGCAGCTTAGCGCCGATGAGACAGGGGGTGTCTGGGGCCAACGTCCTGACTTTC.

The chain is built from TRBV19 and TRBJ2-5, with a tentative D call TRBD2 (5 bases). Germline CDR1 reads LNHDA; CDR2 reads SQIVND (reference sequence). Trimming cost V 0 bases and J 4 bases, with 12 bases left between them. This CDR3 has 15 amino acids. The CDR3, as DNA: TGTGCCAGTAGTATAGATCAGCGGCCGAGAGAGACCCAGTACTTC. Protein: CASSIDQRPRETQYF.

The chain combines TRBV19 with TRBJ2-6; D is ambiguous. This CDR3 comprises 15 residues. V lost 1 base and J lost 4, with 8 bases in between. Germline values: CDR1 LNHDA, CDR2 SQIVND (reference sequence). CDR3 nucleotide sequence: TGTGCCAGTAGTATAGCCCTCAGGGGGGCCAACGTCCTGACTTTC. Its translation: CASSIALRGANVLTF.

The chain has TRBV27 and TRBJ2-7; 10 bases are a match to TRBD2. Germline V CDR1 and CDR2: MNHEY, SMNVEV (reference sequence). The CDR3 covers 16 residues. Trimming removed 5 bases from V and 4 bases from J; junction bases left unmatched: 11. The CDR3 sequence: CASSPLASGRGYEQYF. The CDR3 coding sequence is TGTGCCAGCAGTCCCCTGGCTAGCGGGAGAGGGTACGAGCAGTACTTC.

The CDR3 loop is CSVEDRDRGTYEQYF. The CDR3 DNA reads TGCAGCGTTGAAGATAGGGACAGGGGTACCTACGAGCAGTACTTC. The rearrangement links TRBV29-1 to TRBJ2-7; 10 nucleotides match TRBD1. V shed 0 bases, J shed 2 bases, and the junction held 4 bases outside the gene matches. From germline, CDR1 is SQVTM and CDR2 ANQGSEA. This CDR3 spans 15 amino acids.

The rearrangement links TRBV18 to TRBJ2-7; D might be TRBD1 (5 bases). The CDR3 is 14 residues long. Germline CDR1 reads KGHSH; CDR2 reads LQKENI. V dropped 3 bases and J dropped 6 bases, with 15 bases sitting between them. The CDR3 loop is CASSPVKGSGEQYF. The DNA for the CDR3 is TGTGCCAGCTCACCTGTTAAGGGGTCGGGCGAGCAGTACTTC.

The gene calls are TRBV6-2 or TRBV6-3 and TRBJ2-7; TRBD2 agrees at 8 bases. Germline-derived CDR1 and CDR2 are MNHEY and SVGEGT. The CDR3 covers 16 residues. V shed 0 bases, J shed 4 bases, and the junction held 8 bases outside the gene matches. The CDR3 coding sequence is TGTGCCAGCAGTTACTCGTTGGGACTAGTCCCATACGAGCAGTACTTC. This codes for CASSYSLGLVPYEQYF.